The 24 T cell receptor beta chains listed next were all sequenced from one sample in a study of cytomegalovirus exposure and HLA in healthy donors. The PCR contained 60 Vbeta and 13 Jbeta primers. The table came from immunoSEQ multiplex PCR; TCRdb's copy has only in-frame clones and leaves some out. The table counts 150,000 to 200,000 clones; 0.7% to 0.8% lies in the top ten. Sample: PBMCs. Receptor source: a young woman in good health and CMV-seropositive.

The CDR3 DNA is TGTGCCAGCAGCACAGGGTCTGGGGCCAACGTCCTGACTTTC. This sequence encodes CASSTGSGANVLTF. V and J are TRBV9 and TRBJ2-6; D possibly corresponds to TRBD1 (6 bases). Trimming removed 4 bases at V and 1 base at J, with 6 bases between. The germline CDR1 and CDR2 sequences are SGDLS and YYNGEE. The CDR3 contains 14 residues.

The chain joins TRBV29-1 to TRBJ1-3, with 7 bases fitting TRBD1. V dropped 4 bases and J dropped 0; count of bases not matched to a gene: 9. Germline V CDR1 and CDR2: SQVTM, ANQGSEA. The CDR3 loop spans 16 amino acids. The DNA of the CDR3 is TGCAGCGTTGGGTCCGGGACAGTGGGCTCTGGAAACACCATATATTTT. Its translation: CSVGSGTVGSGNTIYF. Looking up the rest from reference TRBV29-1 and TRBJ1-3 gives the full variable domain: SAVISQKPSRDICQRGTSLTIQCQVDSQVTMMFWYRQQPGQSLTLIATANQGSEATYESGFVIDKFPISRPNLTFSTLTVSNMSPEDSSIYLCSVGSGTVGSGNTIYFGEGSWLTVV.

The chain is built from TRBV10-3 and TRBJ2-1; the match to TRBD2 covers 11 bases. V lost 5 bases to trimming and J lost 5 bases; unmatched junction nucleotides: 8. Germline CDR1 is ENHRY and CDR2 is SYGVKD. The CDR3 covers 16 residues. The CDR3 loop reads CAISRSGTSGDNEQFF. DNA for the CDR3: TGTGCCATCAGTAGATCCGGGACTAGCGGCGACAATGAGCAGTTCTTC.

J is TRBJ2-7 and V is TRBV6-1; 7 positions match TRBD2. Trimming removed 1 base from V and 2 bases from J; junction bases left unmatched: 8. The CDR3 runs to 16 residues. CDR1 and CDR2 from the germline V gene are MNHNS and SASEGT. CDR3: CASSEVFASGTYEQYF. CDR3 bases: TGTGCCAGCAGTGAAGTGTTCGCTAGCGGAACCTACGAGCAGTACTTC.

The chain recombines TRBV2 with TRBJ1-1; D is unclear. Germline CDR1 reads SNHLY; CDR2 reads FYNNEI. The CDR3 has 13 residues. V was cut by 9 bases and J by 7 bases, with 18 bases left in between. CDR3 in amino acids: CASNRERNGEAFF. The CDR3, as DNA: TGTGCCAGTAACCGCGAGCGTAATGGTGAAGCTTTCTTT.

The rearrangement links TRBV7-6 to TRBJ2-3, with 9 nucleotides matching TRBD1. The ends lost 3 bases at V and 3 bases at J; junction bases unmatched: 4. This CDR3 has 15 amino acids. Germline CDR1 SGHVS, CDR2 FNYEAQ. This CDR3 is CASSLGTGSTDTQYF. The DNA of the CDR3 is TGTGCCAGCAGCTTGGGGACAGGGAGTACAGATACGCAGTATTTT.

This rearrangement joins TRBV18 to TRBJ2-7; 12 bases fit TRBD1. The V segment lost 6 bases and the J segment 5 bases; nucleotides outside the gene matches: 5. The CDR3 runs 14 residues. Germline V gene lookup returns CDR1 KGHSH and CDR2 LQKENI. The CDR3 DNA sequence: TGTGCCAGCTCGCATGGGACAGGGGGCGACGAGCAGTACTTC. This gives the protein CASSHGTGGDEQYF.

The rearrangement joins TRBV7-9 to TRBJ1-2, with D maybe TRBD1 (6 bases). The germline V and J ends were trimmed by 5 bases and 5 bases, with 15 bases remaining between them. The CDR3 length is 14 residues. CDR1 SEHNR and CDR2 FQNEAQ come from the germline V gene (reference sequence). CDR3 bases: TGTGCCAGCAGCCACCGACAGGCCTCGTATGGCTACACCTTC. Its protein product is CASSHRQASYGYTF.

The chain links TRBV5-1 to TRBJ2-3, with TRBD2 as a possible D gene (5 bases). Germline lookup yields CDR1 SGHRS and CDR2 YFSETQ. Trimming pared 0 bases from V and 2 bases from J, leaving 10 bases between. The CDR3 has 15 residues. Written as DNA, the CDR3 is TGCGCCAGCAGCTTGGGCTGGGGAGCCACAGATACGCAGTATTTT. Protein sequence: CASSLGWGATDTQYF.

The V gene is TRBV7-2, the J gene TRBJ2-3; D is undetermined. The CDR3 runs 13 residues. From germline, CDR1 is SGHTA and CDR2 FQGNSA. Trimming took 5 bases from V and 0 from J, leaving 6 bases between them. The CDR3 loop is CASSPFSTDTQYF. CDR3 sequence (DNA): TGTGCCAGCAGCCCTTTCAGCACAGATACGCAGTATTTT.

The chain uses TRBV18 and TRBJ1-1; D call uncertain. Germline CDR1 reads KGHSH; CDR2 reads LQKENI. CDR3 length equals 14 residues. The germline V and J ends were trimmed by 3 bases and 0 bases, with 8 bases remaining between them. The CDR3 DNA is TGTGCCAGCTCACCTTCCCAGATGAACACTGAAGCTTTCTTT. This translates into CASSPSQMNTEAFF.

The chain is built from TRBV2 and TRBJ2-5, with 9 bases identical to TRBD2. With 3 bases clipped from V and 4 bases from J, the junction kept 9 bases outside the gene matches. The CDR3 consists of 16 residues. The V gene's germline CDR1 is SNHLY and CDR2 FYNNEI. In DNA, the CDR3 is TGTGCCAGCAGTGAGGAGGCGGGGGGGTTGGTAGAGACCCAGTACTTC. Amino acid sequence: CASSEEAGGLVETQYF.

This chain connects TRBV6-1 to TRBJ1-1; possible D gene TRBD1, 6 bases. With 6 bases removed from V and 0 bases from J, the gap between germline ends came to 8 bases. CDR1 MNHNS and CDR2 SASEGT come from the germline V gene. The CDR3 runs to 13 residues. In DNA, the CDR3 is TGTGCCAGCAGGGACAGCTTGAACACTGAAGCTTTCTTT. Protein: CASRDSLNTEAFF.

The rearrangement uses TRBV10-3 and TRBJ2-1; 9 bases line up with TRBD2. V lost 3 bases and J lost 5; bases outside the gene matches: 8. CDR3 size: 16 residues. CDR1 and CDR2 (germline): ENHRY, SYGVKD. CDR3 loop: CAISDLGGGANNEQFF. In DNA, the CDR3 is TGTGCCATCAGTGACCTTGGCGGGGGGGCAAACAATGAGCAGTTCTTC.

The V call is TRBV25-1, the J call TRBJ2-7; 8 bases are shared with TRBD1. The CDR3 covers 16 residues. Unmatched junction bases numbered 14, after V lost 4 bases and J lost 6 bases. The germline V gene encodes CDR1 MGHDK and CDR2 SYGVNS. The CDR3 sequence: CASSVVGQGSLGEQYF. CDR3 bases: TGTGCCAGCAGTGTTGTTGGACAGGGCAGTTTAGGCGAGCAGTACTTC.

Points on this clone: Different DNA sequences within this sample yield the same CDR3. The chain uses TRBV6-6 and TRBJ2-3, with a weak D call TRBD1 (5 bases). V lost 0 bases, J lost 3 bases, and 13 bases lay in between. The CDR3 runs 16 residues. Germline V gives CDR1 MNHNY, CDR2 SVGAGI (reference sequence). CDR3 sequence (DNA): TGTGCCAGCAGTTACTCTGGGGCAGGTGGTACAGATACGCAGTATTTT. Its protein product is CASSYSGAGGTDTQYF.

The CDR3 sequence is CASSQRQGASNQPQHF. For the CDR3, the DNA is TGTGCCAGCAGCCAAAGACAGGGGGCGAGCAATCAGCCCCAGCATTTT. This chain connects TRBV4-2 to TRBJ1-5; 10 bases align to TRBD1. The germline V gene encodes CDR1 LGHNA and CDR2 YNFKEQ. The CDR3 is 16 amino acids. V lost 2 bases to trimming and J lost 1 base; unmatched junction nucleotides: 2.

The chain links TRBV18 to TRBJ1-1; 8 bases agree with TRBD1. The CDR3 extends over 15 amino acids. The V gene's germline CDR1 is KGHSH and CDR2 LQKENI. The V and J ends lost 6 bases and 4 bases, in that order; junction bases with no gene match: 10. In nucleotides, the CDR3 is TGTGCCAGCTCGGTCCGGACAGGGCCGAGCACTGAAGCTTTCTTT. It specifies CASSVRTGPSTEAFF. The variable domain in full, with the rest retrieved from reference TRBV18 and TRBJ1-1, is NAGVMQNPRHLVRRRGQEARLRCSPMKGHSHVYWYRQLPEEGLKFMVYLQKENIIDESGMPKERFSAEFPKEGPSILRIQQVVRGDSAAYFCASSVRTGPSTEAFFGQGTRLTVV.

The rearrangement joins TRBV4-1 to TRBJ2-1, with 10 bases matching TRBD2. V trimming: 4 bases; J trimming: 3 bases; junction bases outside the gene matches: 6. Looked up from germline, CDR1 is MGHRA and CDR2 is YSYEKL. This CDR3 is built from 16 residues. The chain's CDR3 is CASSPGLAEFYNEQFF. In nucleotides, the CDR3 is TGCGCCAGCAGCCCCGGACTAGCGGAATTCTACAATGAGCAGTTCTTC.

The CDR3 loop reads CASSAETETGSPLHF. The CDR3 coding sequence is TGTGCCAGCAGCGCGGAGACAGAGACCGGGTCACCCCTCCACTTT. This chain uses TRBV9 with TRBJ1-6; D may be TRBD1 (5 bases). Germline-derived CDR1 and CDR2 are SGDLS and YYNGEE. Trimming pared 3 bases from V and 10 bases from J, leaving 17 bases between. The CDR3 is 15 amino acids.

The chain employs TRBV15 and TRBJ1-1, with D tentatively TRBD1 (6 bases). This CDR3 has 14 amino acids. Germline-derived CDR1 and CDR2 are LNHNV and YYDKDF (reference sequence). Trimming removed 8 bases from V and 2 bases from J, with 15 bases in between. CDR3 sequence (DNA): TGTGCCACCGGTATCCGGGGGGGCAACACTGAAGCTTTCTTT. Translated: CATGIRGGNTEAFF.

This chain uses TRBV5-4 with TRBJ1-1; no clear D gene. Germline-derived CDR1 and CDR2 are SGHNT and YYREEE (reference sequence). Deletions cut 4 bases from V and 4 bases from J, with 8 bases between. The CDR3 is 12 residues long. The CDR3 coding sequence is TGTGCCAGCAGCCCGGAGAGCACTGAAGCTTTCTTT. This encodes CASSPESTEAFF.

The chain is built from TRBV7-2 and TRBJ1-6, with a weak D call TRBD1 (5 bases). The V gene lost 3 bases and the J gene lost 5 bases, with 11 bases spanning the gap. The CDR3 is made up of 15 amino acids. Looked up from germline, CDR1 is SGHTA and CDR2 is FQGNSA. The CDR3 nucleotides are TGTGCCAGCAGCTTGGTACAGGCCCATAATTCACCCCTCCACTTT. Protein product: CASSLVQAHNSPLHF.

The V gene is TRBV18, the J gene TRBJ2-7, with 9 nucleotides matching TRBD1. J was trimmed by 4 bases and V by 6 bases; bases with no gene match: 7. The CDR3 spans 14 residues. CDR1 is KGHSH, CDR2 LQKENI, per germline. The CDR3 loop is CASSYRGLGYEQYF. CDR3 in DNA: TGTGCCAGCTCCTACAGGGGGCTGGGGTACGAGCAGTACTTC.